Below are 6 T cell receptor beta chains sequenced from a single sample in a study of cytomegalovirus exposure and HLA in healthy donors. This PCR relied on a set of 60 Vbeta primers and 13 Jbeta primers. Assay: immunoSEQ multiplex PCR; the TCRdb copy retains only in-frame clones and omits some. This repertoire shows tens of thousands of clones, 72% found once; its top ten account for roughly 12%. Material: PBMCs. These receptors were obtained from a woman aged 35 to 49 in good health and CMV-seropositive.

With respect to this clone: At one end, the junction sequence differs from germline, possibly due to a read error. The genes are TRBV7-7 and TRBJ2-1; D is possibly TRBD2 (7 bases). The length of the CDR3 is 16 residues. The germline V gene encodes CDR1 SSHAT and CDR2 FNYEAQ (reference sequence). The DNA for the CDR3 is TGTGCTAGCAGCGCGAACAGGGACTACCTCAACAATGAGCAGTTCTTC. Translated: CASSANRDYLNNEQFF.

The chain couples TRBV19 to TRBJ2-2; TRBD2 agrees at 8 bases. V trimming: 3 bases; J trimming: 6 bases; junction bases outside the gene matches: 3. Germline V gene sequence: CDR1 LNHDA, CDR2 SQIVND (reference sequence). The CDR3 is 14 residues long. The CDR3 region is CASSIRTSPGELFF. The CDR3 DNA follows: TGTGCCAGTAGTATTCGGACTAGCCCCGGGGAGCTGTTTTTT.

The chain employs TRBV15 and TRBJ1-2, with no clear D. With 6 bases removed from V and 4 bases from J, the gap between germline ends came to 9 bases. Looked up from germline, CDR1 is LNHNV and CDR2 is YYDKDF (reference sequence). The CDR3 length is 12 residues. CDR3 region: CATREDGYGYTF. DNA for the CDR3: TGTGCCACCAGGGAGGACGGCTATGGCTACACCTTC.

The rearrangement uses TRBV9 and TRBJ2-7, with 11 bases identical to TRBD2. Trimming took 4 bases from V and 7 from J; bases not matched to a gene: 7. The CDR3 consists of 14 residues. Germline V gene lookup returns CDR1 SGDLS and CDR2 YYNGEE. In nucleotides, the CDR3 is TGTGCCAGCAGCTCTTTACTAGCGGGGGATGAGCAGTACTTC. Translating it yields CASSSLLAGDEQYF.

This clone was picked up one time. The rearrangement joins TRBV7-9 to TRBJ1-1; maybe TRBD1 (5 bases). Germline CDR1 reads SEHNR; CDR2 reads FQNEAQ (reference sequence). V gave up 3 bases and J gave up 0 bases, with 11 bases separating them. There are 15 residues in the CDR3. For the CDR3, the DNA is TGTGCCAGCAGCTTTGGGGCAGGCATGAACACTGAAGCTTTCTTT. Its translation: CASSFGAGMNTEAFF.

The genes are TRBV19 and TRBJ1-2; a weak D match, TRBD1 (6 bases). Germline-derived CDR1 and CDR2 are LNHDA and SQIVND (reference sequence). V lost 6 bases and J 7 bases, leaving 15 bases between the germline ends. CDR3 size: 13 residues. The chain's CDR3 is CASSKDRVGGYTF. The CDR3 DNA reads as TGTGCCAGTAGCAAGGACAGAGTAGGTGGCTACACCTTC.